These T cell receptor beta chains were read from a single sample in a study of blood T cell repertoires in COVID-19. The protocol was immunoSEQ multiplex PCR, while the TCRdb copy is restricted to in-frame clones and leaves out a portion. Here the sample spans 75,000 to 90,000 clones, less than 95% being singletons. Specimen: peripheral blood. These receptors were collected from a man between 18 and 35 years old with COVID-19, enrolled during active disease. The conserved cysteine and the conserved F or W are not part of the CDR3 here. The size field is filled for only some rows; it gives once, few, many or a size class.

cdr3_aa v_call clone_size j_call
ASTRDRTNEKLL TRBV21-1 NA TRBJ1-4
SVGRGLYEQY TRBV29-1 once TRBJ2-7
ASSGQGPYEQY TRBV27 NA TRBJ2-7
ASSHNSFWLAGGHEQF TRBV4-3 NA TRBJ2-1
ASSQVYRDSFYEQY TRBV4-3 NA TRBJ2-7
ASRDRPTTEAF TRBV2 NA TRBJ1-1
ASSIGRATDTQY TRBV6-2/TRBV6-3 NA TRBJ2-3
ASSMGTGSTYEQY TRBV19 NA TRBJ2-7
AWSALGSGDEQF TRBV30 NA TRBJ2-1
ASNPPLRASYEQY TRBV28 NA TRBJ2-7
ASSQLRGTGELF TRBV7-2 NA TRBJ2-2
ASSLAYVLAVENNEQF TRBV5-4 NA TRBJ2-1
ASSPLGTGGATYEQY TRBV27 NA TRBJ2-7
ASSSTTGQPQH TRBV28 NA TRBJ1-5
ATTSSGRLYEQY TRBV27 NA TRBJ2-7
ASRIAGGISYEQY TRBV6-5 NA TRBJ2-7
ASSLISTSGSVNEQF TRBV7-3 NA TRBJ2-1
ASSEARQGKITEAF TRBV2 few TRBJ1-1
ASSPTPSYEQY TRBV27 NA TRBJ2-7
ASSSTGPNYGYT TRBV28 NA TRBJ1-2
ASSGQGNTEAF TRBV18 NA TRBJ1-1
ASSLRDRGEKLL TRBV13 NA TRBJ1-4